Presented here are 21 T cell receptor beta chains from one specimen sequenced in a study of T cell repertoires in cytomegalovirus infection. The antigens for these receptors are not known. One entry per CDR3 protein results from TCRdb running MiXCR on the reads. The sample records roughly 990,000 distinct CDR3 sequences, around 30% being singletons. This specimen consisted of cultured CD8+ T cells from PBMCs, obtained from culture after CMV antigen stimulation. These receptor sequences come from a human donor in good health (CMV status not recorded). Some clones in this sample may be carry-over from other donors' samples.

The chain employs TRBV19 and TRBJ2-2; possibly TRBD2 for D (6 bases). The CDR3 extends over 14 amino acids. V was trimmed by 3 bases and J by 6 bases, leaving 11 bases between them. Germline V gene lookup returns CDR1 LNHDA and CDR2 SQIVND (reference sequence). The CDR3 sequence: CASSISRGSGELFF. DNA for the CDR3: TGTGCCAGTAGTATCTCCCGGGGGTCCGGGGAGCTGTTTTTT. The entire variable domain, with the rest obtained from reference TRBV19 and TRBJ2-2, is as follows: DGGITQSPKYLFRKEGQNVTLSCEQNLNHDAMYWYRQDPGQGLRLIYYSQIVNDFQKGDIAEGYSVSREKKESFPLTVTSAQKNPTAFYLCASSISRGSGELFFGEGSRLTVL.

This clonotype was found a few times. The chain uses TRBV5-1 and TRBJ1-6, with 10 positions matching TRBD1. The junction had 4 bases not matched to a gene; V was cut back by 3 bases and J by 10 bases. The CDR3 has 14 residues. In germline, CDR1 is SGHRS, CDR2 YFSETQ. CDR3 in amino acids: CASSSGQGESPLHF. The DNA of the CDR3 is TGCGCCAGCAGCTCCGGACAGGGGGAATCACCCCTCCACTTT.

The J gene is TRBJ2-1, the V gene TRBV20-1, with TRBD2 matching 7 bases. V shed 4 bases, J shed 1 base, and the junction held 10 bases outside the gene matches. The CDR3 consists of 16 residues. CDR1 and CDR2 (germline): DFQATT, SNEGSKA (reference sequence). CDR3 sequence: CSATPNAGESYNEQFF. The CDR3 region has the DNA TGCAGTGCTACGCCGAACGCGGGGGAGTCCTACAATGAGCAGTTCTTC.

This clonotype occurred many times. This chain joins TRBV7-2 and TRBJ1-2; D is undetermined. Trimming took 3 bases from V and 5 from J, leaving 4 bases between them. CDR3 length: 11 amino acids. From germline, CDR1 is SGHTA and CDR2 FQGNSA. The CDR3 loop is CASSFQYGYTF. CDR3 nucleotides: TGTGCCAGCAGCTTCCAGTATGGCTACACCTTC. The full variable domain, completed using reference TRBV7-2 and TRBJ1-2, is GAGVSQSPSNKVTEKGKDVELRCDPISGHTALYWYRQSLGQGLEFLIYFQGNSAPDKSGLPSDRFSAERTGGSVSTLTIQRTQQEDSAVYLCASSFQYGYTFGSGTRLTVV.

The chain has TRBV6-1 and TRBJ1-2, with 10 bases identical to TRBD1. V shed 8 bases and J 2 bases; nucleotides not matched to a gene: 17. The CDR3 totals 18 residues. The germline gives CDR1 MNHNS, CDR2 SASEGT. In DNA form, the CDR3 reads TGTGCCAGCTCTACAATGCGGGACAGGGGTTTTTCAAACTATGGCTACACCTTC. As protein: CASSTMRDRGFSNYGYTF.

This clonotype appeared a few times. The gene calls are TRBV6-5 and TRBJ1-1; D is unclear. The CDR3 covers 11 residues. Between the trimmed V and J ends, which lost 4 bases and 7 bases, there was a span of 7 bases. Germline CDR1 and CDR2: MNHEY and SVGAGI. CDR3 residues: CASSSMGEAFF. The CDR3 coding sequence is TGTGCCAGCAGTTCTATGGGTGAAGCTTTCTTT.

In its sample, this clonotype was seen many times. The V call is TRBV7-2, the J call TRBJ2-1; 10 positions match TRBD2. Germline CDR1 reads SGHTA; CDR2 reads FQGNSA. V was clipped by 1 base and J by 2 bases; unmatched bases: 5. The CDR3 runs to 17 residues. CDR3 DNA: TGTGCCAGCAGCTTAGTGCCAGCGGGGGGGACCTACAATGAGCAGTTCTTC. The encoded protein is CASSLVPAGGTYNEQFF. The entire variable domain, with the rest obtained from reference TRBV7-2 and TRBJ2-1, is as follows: GAGVSQSPSNKVTEKGKDVELRCDPISGHTALYWYRQSLGQGLEFLIYFQGNSAPDKSGLPSDRFSAERTGGSVSTLTIQRTQQEDSAVYLCASSLVPAGGTYNEQFFGPGTRLTVL.

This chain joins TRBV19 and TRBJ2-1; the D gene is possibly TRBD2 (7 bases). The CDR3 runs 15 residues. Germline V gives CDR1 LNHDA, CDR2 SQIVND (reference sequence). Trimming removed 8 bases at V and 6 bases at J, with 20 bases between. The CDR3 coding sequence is TGTGCCAGTTCGCATGGGGGGGGGGCCGGCAATGAGCAGTTCTTC. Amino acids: CASSHGGGAGNEQFF.

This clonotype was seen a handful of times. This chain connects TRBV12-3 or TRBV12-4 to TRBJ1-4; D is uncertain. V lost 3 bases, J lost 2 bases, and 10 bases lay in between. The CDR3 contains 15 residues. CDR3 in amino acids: CASSFEGMTNEKLFF. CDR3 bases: TGTGCCAGCAGTTTCGAGGGCATGACTAATGAAAAACTGTTTTTT.

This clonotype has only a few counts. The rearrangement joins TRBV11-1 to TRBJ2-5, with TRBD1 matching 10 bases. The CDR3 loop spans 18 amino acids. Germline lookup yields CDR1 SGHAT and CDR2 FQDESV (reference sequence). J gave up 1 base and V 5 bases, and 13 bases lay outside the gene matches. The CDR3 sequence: CASSARTGGPPVQETQYF. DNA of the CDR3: TGTGCCAGCAGCGCGAGGACAGGGGGGCCCCCCGTCCAAGAGACCCAGTACTTC.

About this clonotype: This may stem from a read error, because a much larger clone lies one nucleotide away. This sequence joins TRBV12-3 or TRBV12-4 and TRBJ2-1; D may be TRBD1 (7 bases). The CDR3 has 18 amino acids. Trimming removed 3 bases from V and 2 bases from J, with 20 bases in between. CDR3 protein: CASSFESRGAVPYNEQFF. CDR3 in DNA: TGTGCCAGCAGTTTCGAAAGCAGGGGGGCCGTCCCCTACAATGAGCAGTTCTTC.

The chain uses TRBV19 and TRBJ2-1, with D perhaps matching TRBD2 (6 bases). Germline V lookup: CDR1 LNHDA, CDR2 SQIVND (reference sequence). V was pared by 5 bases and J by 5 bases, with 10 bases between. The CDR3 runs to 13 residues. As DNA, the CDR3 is TGTGCCAGTAGTCCGACTAGTAACAATGAGCAGTTCTTC. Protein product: CASSPTSNNEQFF.

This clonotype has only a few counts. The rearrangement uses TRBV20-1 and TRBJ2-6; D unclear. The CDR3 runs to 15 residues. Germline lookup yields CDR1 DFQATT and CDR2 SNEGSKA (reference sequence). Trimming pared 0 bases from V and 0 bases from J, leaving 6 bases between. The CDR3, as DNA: TGCAGTGCTAGAGATGGGGACTCTGGGGCCAACGTCCTGACTTTC. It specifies CSARDGDSGANVLTF.

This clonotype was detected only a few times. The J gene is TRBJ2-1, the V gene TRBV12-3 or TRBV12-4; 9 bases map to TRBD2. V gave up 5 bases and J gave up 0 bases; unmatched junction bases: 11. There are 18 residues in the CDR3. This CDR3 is CASSGIAGATSSYNEQFF. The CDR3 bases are TGTGCCAGCAGTGGGATAGCGGGGGCTACGAGCTCCTACAATGAGCAGTTCTTC.

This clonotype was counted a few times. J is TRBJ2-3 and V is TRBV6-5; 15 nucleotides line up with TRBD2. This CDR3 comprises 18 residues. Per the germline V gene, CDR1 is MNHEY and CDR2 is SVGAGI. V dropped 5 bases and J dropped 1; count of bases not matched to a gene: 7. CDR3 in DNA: TGTGCCAGCAGTCACGGACTAGCGGGGGGGCCTGGCACAGATACGCAGTATTTT. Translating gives CASSHGLAGGPGTDTQYF.

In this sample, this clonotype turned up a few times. The DNA of the CDR3 is TGTGCCAGCAGTTCCCTAATAAACAGGGGAGCCCAGCATTTT. This gives the protein CASSSLINRGAQHF. The genes are TRBV28 and TRBJ1-5; 7 bases are a match to TRBD1. CDR1 is MDHEN, CDR2 SYDVKM, per germline. V was clipped by 4 bases and J by 11 bases; unmatched bases: 11. CDR3 length equals 14 residues.

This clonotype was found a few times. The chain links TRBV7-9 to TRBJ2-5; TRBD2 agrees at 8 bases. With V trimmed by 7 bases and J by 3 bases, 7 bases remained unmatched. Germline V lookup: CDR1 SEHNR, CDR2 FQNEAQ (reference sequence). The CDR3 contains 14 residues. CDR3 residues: CASTYGTSKETQYF. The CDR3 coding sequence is TGTGCCAGCACCTATGGGACTAGTAAAGAGACCCAGTACTTC.

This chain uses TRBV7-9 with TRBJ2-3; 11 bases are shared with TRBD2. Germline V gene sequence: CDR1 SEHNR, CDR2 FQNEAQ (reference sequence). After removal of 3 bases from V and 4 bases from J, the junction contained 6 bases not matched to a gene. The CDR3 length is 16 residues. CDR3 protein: CASSFGTSGYADTQYF. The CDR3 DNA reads TGTGCCAGCAGCTTCGGGACTAGCGGATATGCAGATACGCAGTATTTT.

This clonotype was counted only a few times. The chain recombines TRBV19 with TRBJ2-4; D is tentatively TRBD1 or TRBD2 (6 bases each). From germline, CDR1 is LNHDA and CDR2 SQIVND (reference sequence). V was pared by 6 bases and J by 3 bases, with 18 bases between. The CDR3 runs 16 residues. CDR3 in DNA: TGTGCCAGTAGCGAGTGGAGGGACACCAACAAAAACATTCAGTACTTC. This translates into CASSEWRDTNKNIQYF. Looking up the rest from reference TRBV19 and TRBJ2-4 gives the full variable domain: DGGITQSPKYLFRKEGQNVTLSCEQNLNHDAMYWYRQDPGQGLRLIYYSQIVNDFQKGDIAEGYSVSREKKESFPLTVTSAQKNPTAFYLCASSEWRDTNKNIQYFGAGTRLSVL.

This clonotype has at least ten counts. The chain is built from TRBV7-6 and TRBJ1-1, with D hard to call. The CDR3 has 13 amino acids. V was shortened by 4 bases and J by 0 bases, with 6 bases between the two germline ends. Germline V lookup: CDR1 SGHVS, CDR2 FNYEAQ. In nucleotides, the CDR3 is TGTGCCAGCAGCTCAGAACTGAACACTGAAGCTTTCTTT. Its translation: CASSSELNTEAFF.

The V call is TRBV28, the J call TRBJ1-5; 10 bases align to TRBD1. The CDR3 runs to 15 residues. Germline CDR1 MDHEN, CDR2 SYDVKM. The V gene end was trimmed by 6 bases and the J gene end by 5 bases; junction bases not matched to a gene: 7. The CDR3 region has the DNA TGTGCCAGCAGCTCATGGACAGGGGGTCATCAGCCCCAGCATTTT. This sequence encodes CASSSWTGGHQPQHF.